The 2 T cell receptor beta chains below all came from one sample that was sequenced in a study of blood T cell repertoires in COVID-19. Libraries were prepared by immunoSEQ multiplex PCR; TCRdb keeps only in-frame clonotypes and omits some of them. The sample records some 260,000 clones, 85% to 90% being singletons. Sequencing input: peripheral blood. All receptors derive from a middle-aged woman who had recovered from COVID-19.

The J gene is TRBJ1-1, the V gene TRBV7-9; 8 nucleotides align to TRBD1. V lost 4 bases and J lost 0; bases outside the gene matches: 4. The germline V gene has CDR1 SEHNR and CDR2 FQNEAQ (reference sequence). The length of the CDR3 is 15 residues. CDR3 amino acids: CASSYRQGMNTEAFF. The CDR3 coding sequence is TGTGCCAGCAGCTATAGACAGGGGATGAACACTGAAGCTTTCTTT.

The chain couples TRBV6-5 to TRBJ2-3, with 7 bases lining up with TRBD1. The ends lost 6 bases at V and 1 base at J; junction bases unmatched: 7. The CDR3 extends over 15 amino acids. Germline CDR1 and CDR2: MNHEY and SVGAGI. The CDR3: CASRRTGAGTDTQYF. CDR3 sequence (DNA): TGTGCCAGCAGACGAACAGGGGCCGGCACAGATACGCAGTATTTT.